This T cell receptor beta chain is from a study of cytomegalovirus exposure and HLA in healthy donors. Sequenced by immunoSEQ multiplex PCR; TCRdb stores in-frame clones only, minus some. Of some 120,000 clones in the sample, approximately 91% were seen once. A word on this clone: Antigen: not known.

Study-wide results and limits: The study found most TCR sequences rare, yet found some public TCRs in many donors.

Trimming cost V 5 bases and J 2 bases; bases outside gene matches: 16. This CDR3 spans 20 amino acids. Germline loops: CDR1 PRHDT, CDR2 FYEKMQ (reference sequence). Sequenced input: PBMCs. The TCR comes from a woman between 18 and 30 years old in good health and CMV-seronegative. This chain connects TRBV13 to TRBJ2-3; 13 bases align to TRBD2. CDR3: CASSLERTSGSPVATDTQYF. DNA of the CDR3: TGTGCCAGCAGCCTAGAAAGGACTAGCGGGAGCCCCGTAGCCACAGATACGCAGTATTTT.